Below, 23 T cell receptor beta chains from the same sample are listed, as sequenced in a study of CD8 T cells in ankylosing spondylitis. In TCRdb, the 5' RACE reads were re-called with MiXCR into one record per CDR3 protein. The repertoire consists of roughly 200,000 distinct CDR3 sequences, with 13% occurring once and the leading ten covering 16%. The sequencing input was blood, either unsorted or a sorted T cell fraction (not recorded which). The receptors were gathered from a male donor with ankylosing spondylitis or in good health (not recorded which).

Ten or more counts support this clonotype. The chain has TRBV16 and TRBJ1-5, with D unresolved. Germline CDR1 reads KGHSY; CDR2 reads FQNENV. Trimming took 2 bases from V and 3 from J, leaving 17 bases between them. The CDR3 length is 17 residues. CDR3 bases: TGTGCCAGCAGCCAAGGGCCGGTTGGGCCTCCCAATCAGCCCCAGCATTTT. Translation gives CASSQGPVGPPNQPQHF.

The V call is TRBV5-1, the J call TRBJ2-1; a possible D gene is TRBD1 (6 bases). Per the germline V gene, CDR1 is SGHRS and CDR2 is YFSETQ. V lost 4 bases, J lost 5 bases, and 16 bases lay in between. This CDR3 has 15 amino acids. This CDR3 is CASSLGDGTHNEQFF. The CDR3 region has the DNA TGCGCCAGCAGCCTGGGGGATGGGACACACAATGAGCAGTTCTTC.

This clonotype has ten or more counts. The V and J genes are TRBV5-5 and TRBJ1-4; 8 nucleotides agree with TRBD1. The CDR3 consists of 14 residues. CDR1 is SGHKS, CDR2 YYEKEE, per germline (reference sequence). V trimming: 1 base; J trimming: 6 bases; junction bases outside the gene matches: 2. CDR3: CASSLQGADEKLFF. CDR3 nucleotide sequence: TGTGCCAGCAGCTTGCAGGGGGCGGATGAAAAACTGTTTTTT.

The chain's CDR3 is CASSYETSGWETQYF. Written as DNA, the CDR3 is TGTGCCAGCAGTTACGAGACTAGCGGGTGGGAGACCCAGTACTTC. V gene TRBV6-5 combines with J gene TRBJ2-5; 10 bases fit TRBD2. CDR3 length: 15 amino acids. Trimming took 2 bases from V and 5 from J; bases not matched to a gene: 5. From germline, CDR1 is MNHEY and CDR2 SVGAGI.

V and J are TRBV16 and TRBJ2-7, with TRBD1 matching 8 bases. J gave up 2 bases and V 4 bases, and 4 bases lay outside the gene matches. CDR3 size: 14 residues. Germline CDR1 and CDR2: KGHSY and FQNENV. The CDR3 reads CASSRTGRPYEQYF. The CDR3 coding sequence is TGTGCCAGCAGCCGGACAGGGAGGCCCTACGAGCAGTACTTC.

This sequence joins TRBV15 and TRBJ2-5; 8 nucleotides line up with TRBD2. Germline values: CDR1 LNHNV, CDR2 YYDKDF (reference sequence). V lost 1 base to trimming and J lost 4 bases; unmatched junction nucleotides: 2. The CDR3 length is 14 residues. CDR3 sequence reads: CATSRAAGGETQYF. In DNA, the CDR3 is TGTGCCACCAGCAGAGCCGCGGGGGGAGAGACCCAGTACTTC.

The table lists this clonotype with a few counts. V usage is TRBV20-1 and J usage is TRBJ2-7, with D possibly being TRBD2 (6 bases). V lost 6 bases to trimming and J lost 3 bases, with 18 bases between them. Germline V gene sequence: CDR1 DFQATT, CDR2 SNEGSKA (reference sequence). The CDR3 is 14 amino acids. The CDR3 DNA follows: TGCAGTGCGTCGGCCCGGGGCGGGAACTACGAGCAGTACTTC. This gives the protein CSASARGGNYEQYF.

There are a few counts of this clonotype. The CDR3 bases are TGCGCCAGCAGCTTCGGACCGGGGGAGCCCCAGCATTTT. Translation: CASSFGPGEPQHF. The chain is built from TRBV5-1 and TRBJ1-5; a possible D gene is TRBD1 (5 bases). CDR1 and CDR2 from the germline V gene are SGHRS and YFSETQ. V lost 2 bases and J 8 bases, leaving 11 bases between the germline ends. CDR3 length: 13 residues. Full variable domain (missing parts from reference TRBV5-1 and TRBJ1-5): KAGVTQTPRYLIKTRGQQVTLSCSPISGHRSVSWYQQTPGQGLQFLFEYFSETQRNKGNFPGRFSGRQFSNSRSEMNVSTLELGDSALYLCASSFGPGEPQHFGDGTRLSIL.

The J gene is TRBJ2-5, the V gene TRBV10-2; TRBD2 matches 7 bases. Germline CDR1 and CDR2: WSHSY and SAAADI. The V segment lost 2 bases and the J segment 3 bases; nucleotides outside the gene matches: 9. The CDR3 length is 16 residues. CDR3 protein: CASSEPEAGTKETQYF. CDR3 nucleotide sequence: TGCGCCAGCAGTGAGCCTGAAGCGGGAACTAAAGAGACCCAGTACTTC.

The V and J genes are TRBV6-1 and TRBJ2-1; tentatively, D is TRBD1 (5 bases). The CDR3 is 13 amino acids. CDR1 MNHNS and CDR2 SASEGT come from the germline V gene. Between the trimmed V and J ends, which lost 4 bases and 8 bases, there was a span of 12 bases. Here the CDR3 reads CASSGQSSDEQFF. For the CDR3, the DNA is TGTGCCAGCAGTGGACAGAGCAGCGATGAGCAGTTCTTC.

In its sample, this clonotype was seen many times. V gene TRBV12-3 or TRBV12-4 combines with J gene TRBJ2-1, with a tentative D call TRBD2 (6 bases). This CDR3 is built from 15 residues. V dropped 3 bases and J dropped 0 bases, with 9 bases sitting between them. CDR3 loop: CASSLGGVSYNEQFF. CDR3 nucleotide sequence: TGTGCCAGCAGTTTGGGCGGGGTCTCCTACAATGAGCAGTTCTTC.

The table lists this clonotype with a few counts. The chain is built from TRBV25-1 and TRBJ1-1, with D tentatively TRBD1 (6 bases). The V gene lost 3 bases and the J gene lost 1 base, with 15 bases spanning the gap. CDR1 and CDR2 (germline): MGHDK, SYGVNS. CDR3 length: 16 residues. For the CDR3, the DNA is TGTGCCAGCAGTGATTTTGGGGCGGGGGCGAACACTGAAGCTTTCTTT. It translates to CASSDFGAGANTEAFF.

This chain joins TRBV11-3 and TRBJ2-5; D perhaps matches TRBD2 (5 bases). V was cut by 1 base and J by 5 bases, with 8 bases left in between. The CDR3 runs 13 residues. Germline V CDR1 and CDR2: SGHNT, YENEEA. CDR3 nucleotide sequence: TGTGCCAGCAGCTTAGCAGCGGCGGAGACCCAGTACTTC. Encoded protein: CASSLAAAETQYF.

This clonotype has just a few counts. The chain is built from TRBV12-3 or TRBV12-4 and TRBJ2-7; D is possibly TRBD1 (6 bases). This CDR3 region has 14 residues. The germline V and J ends were trimmed by 5 bases and 0 bases, with 11 bases remaining between them. CDR3 region: CASSPQGSSYEQYF. The CDR3 nucleotides read TGTGCCAGCAGTCCTCAGGGGAGCTCCTACGAGCAGTACTTC.

This clonotype was seen a few times. The V gene is TRBV15, the J gene TRBJ1-4; D gene unclear. Trimming cost V 1 base and J 3 bases, with 6 bases left between them. The CDR3 is made up of 14 amino acids. CDR1 is LNHNV and CDR2 is YYDKDF in the germline V gene (reference sequence). CDR3 in amino acids: CATSRADSNEKLFF. CDR3 sequence (DNA): TGTGCCACCAGCAGAGCGGACTCTAATGAAAAACTGTTTTTT.

This chain joins TRBV7-9 and TRBJ1-1; possible D gene TRBD1, 6 bases. This CDR3 contains 15 residues. Trimming cost V 1 base and J 5 bases, with 14 bases left between them. Per the germline V gene, CDR1 is SEHNR and CDR2 is FQNEAQ (reference sequence). The CDR3 DNA follows: TGTGCCAGCAGCTTAGACCGGGGGCGGTGGACTGAAGCTTTCTTT. This encodes CASSLDRGRWTEAFF.

This clonotype was seen more than once but under ten times. The chain uses TRBV2 and TRBJ2-7, with D hard to call. The CDR3 consists of 14 residues. From germline, CDR1 is SNHLY and CDR2 FYNNEI. V was pared by 6 bases and J by 2 bases, with 14 bases between. CDR3 sequence (DNA): TGTGCCAGCAGGACACCGCCTCATCCCTACGAGCAGTACTTC. Translated: CASRTPPHPYEQYF.

The chain carries TRBV11-2 and TRBJ2-2, with TRBD2 matching 8 bases. Losses at the gene ends were 4 bases for V and 1 base for J; bases not matched to a gene: 5. This CDR3 spans 16 amino acids. Germline V gene lookup returns CDR1 SGHAT and CDR2 FQNNGV. The CDR3 sequence is CASSSPTSENTGELFF. The CDR3 DNA follows: TGTGCCAGCAGCTCCCCGACTAGCGAGAACACCGGGGAGCTGTTTTTT. The variable domain in full, completed from reference TRBV11-2 and TRBJ2-2, reads EAGVAQSPRYKIIEKRQSVAFWCNPISGHATLYWYQQILGQGPKLLIQFQNNGVVDDSQLPKDRFSAERLKGVDSTLKIQPAKLEDSAVYLCASSSPTSENTGELFFGEGSRLTVL.

The chain carries TRBV14 and TRBJ2-3; D might be TRBD1 (6 bases). This CDR3 spans 15 amino acids. In germline, CDR1 is SGHDN, CDR2 FVKESK. Trimming left V 3 bases short and J 0 bases short, with 10 bases between. The CDR3 protein is CASSQDRQSTDTQYF. CDR3 coding DNA: TGTGCCAGCAGCCAGGACAGACAGAGCACAGATACGCAGTATTTT.

This clonotype appeared many times. This chain links TRBV27 with TRBJ2-1, with 8 nucleotides matching TRBD1. The CDR3 spans 15 residues. Looked up from germline, CDR1 is MNHEY and CDR2 is SMNVEV (reference sequence). The junction had 10 bases not matched to a gene; V was cut back by 2 bases and J by 10 bases. The CDR3, as DNA: TGTGCCAGCAGTTTAGTTGGACAGGGATCAGGGGAGCAGTTCTTC. Its translation is CASSLVGQGSGEQFF.

This clonotype was seen a handful of times. The V call is TRBV7-7, the J call TRBJ2-5; D may be TRBD2 (5 bases). Per the germline V gene, CDR1 is SSHAT and CDR2 is FNYEAQ (reference sequence). V dropped 0 bases and J dropped 0 bases, with 11 bases sitting between them. The CDR3 sequence is 16 residues long. CDR3 amino acids: CASSLARGPYQETQYF. The CDR3 nucleotides are TGTGCCAGCAGCTTAGCCCGGGGTCCCTACCAAGAGACCCAGTACTTC.

The chain is built from TRBV29-1 and TRBJ2-1, with a tentative D call TRBD2 (6 bases). Trimming left V 7 bases short and J 0 bases short, with 16 bases between. The V gene's germline CDR1 is SQVTM and CDR2 ANQGSEA. The CDR3 runs to 15 residues. The CDR3 DNA reads TGCAGCGCAGCGGGCGGTAGCGCCTCCTACAATGAGCAGTTCTTC. Its translation: CSAAGGSASYNEQFF.

This clonotype turned up a few times. This chain connects TRBV3-1 to TRBJ2-1; D not certain. Trimming took off 0 bases at V and 10 bases at J, with 25 bases between the two ends. This CDR3 region has 18 residues. Germline-derived CDR1 and CDR2 are LGHDT and YNNKEL (reference sequence). The CDR3 region is CASSQDLNRWQPLGEQFF. DNA for the CDR3: TGTGCCAGCAGCCAAGATCTAAATAGGTGGCAACCCCTCGGCGAGCAGTTCTTC.